One sample yielded the 25 T cell receptor beta chains listed below, sequenced in a study of OX40 agonist ivuxolimab in advanced cancers. Profiling relied on immunoSEQ multiplex PCR, and the TCRdb table lists in-frame clones only, not all of them. The repertoire has 90,000 to 100,000 clones, 70% to 85% of them found once; the top ten carry roughly 3.8%. Sequences were derived from CD4+ or CD8+ T cells sorted from blood, sampled in a trial of the OX40 agonist ivuxolimab. These receptors came from an adult with an advanced solid tumor such as melanoma, head and neck, liver or kidney cancer.

The chain carries TRBV7-3 and TRBJ1-1; 7 positions match TRBD1. Germline trimming cut 5 bases from V and 4 bases from J; bases unmatched to any gene: 4. The CDR3 runs to 13 residues. CDR1 is SGHTA, CDR2 FQGTGA, per germline. The DNA of the CDR3 is TGTGCCAGCAGCCTCAGGGGGTCCACTGAAGCTTTCTTT. It specifies CASSLRGSTEAFF.

The chain employs TRBV27 and TRBJ1-6; D call uncertain. The CDR3 has 14 amino acids. The germline V and J ends were trimmed by 3 bases and 5 bases, with 8 bases remaining between them. CDR1 and CDR2 from the germline V gene are MNHEY and SMNVEV (reference sequence). This CDR3 is CASSFLGNNSPLHF. CDR3 sequence (DNA): TGTGCCAGCAGTTTTCTAGGGAATAATTCACCCCTCCACTTT.

This chain uses TRBV9 with TRBJ2-1; 8 bases align to TRBD2. Germline V lookup: CDR1 SGDLS, CDR2 YYNGEE. The CDR3 length is 16 residues. The V segment lost 0 bases and the J segment 5 bases; nucleotides outside the gene matches: 7. CDR3 nucleotides: TGTGCCAGCAGCGTAGGGGGGACTAGATACGACAATGAGCAGTTCTTC. It translates to CASSVGGTRYDNEQFF.

The chain joins TRBV5-4 to TRBJ2-3; tentative D call: TRBD2 (5 bases). In germline, CDR1 is SGHNT, CDR2 YYREEE (reference sequence). The length of the CDR3 is 14 residues. V was cut by 7 bases and J by 12 bases, with 24 bases left in between. In nucleotides, the CDR3 is TGTGCCAGCCGCCATCTAGGCGGGCCTGTGCAACAGTATTTT. Amino acid sequence: CASRHLGGPVQQYF.

This clone has just one count. This rearrangement joins TRBV7-9 to TRBJ1-1; no definite D call. The V and J ends lost 5 bases and 3 bases respectively, with 7 bases between them. Germline V CDR1 and CDR2: SEHNR, FQNEAQ (reference sequence). This CDR3 contains 12 residues. The CDR3 sequence: CASSPGYTEAFF. The CDR3 DNA follows: TGTGCCAGCAGCCCTGGGTACACTGAAGCTTTCTTT.

The chain carries TRBV5-4 and TRBJ2-1; possibly TRBD1 for D (6 bases). Between the trimmed V and J ends, which lost 0 bases and 6 bases, there was a span of 10 bases. The CDR3 runs 14 residues. Germline V gene lookup returns CDR1 SGHNT and CDR2 YYREEE (reference sequence). CDR3 coding DNA: TGTGCCAGCAGCTTGGACCAACAGGGCAATGAGCAGTTCTTC. Translating gives CASSLDQQGNEQFF. The full variable domain, in which reference TRBV5-4 and TRBJ2-1 provide the parts outside the CDR3, is ETGVTQSPTHLIKTRGQQVTLRCSSQSGHNTVSWYQQALGQGPQFIFQYYREEENGRGNFPPRFSGLQFPNYSSELNVNALELDDSALYLCASSLDQQGNEQFFGPGTRLTVL.

This rearrangement joins TRBV11-2 to TRBJ2-7; D may match TRBD1 or TRBD2 (5 bases each). This CDR3 is built from 12 residues. Germline assignment: CDR1 SGHAT and CDR2 FQNNGV. Trimming took 1 base from V and 11 from J, leaving 12 bases between them. This chain's CDR3 is CASSLASGREYF. The CDR3 nucleotides are TGTGCCAGCAGCTTAGCCTCGGGGCGGGAGTACTTC.

This clone is a singleton in its sample. The chain recombines TRBV2 with TRBJ2-1, with D perhaps assigned TRBD1 or TRBD2 (5 bases each). Germline CDR1 SNHLY, CDR2 FYNNEI. V shed 10 bases and J shed 4 bases, with 20 bases lying between them. The CDR3 totals 15 residues. As DNA, the CDR3 is TGTGCCATCATGGGGACCGTAGACGGATACAATGAGCAGTTCTTC. Amino acid sequence: CAIMGTVDGYNEQFF.

This chain connects TRBV5-1 to TRBJ2-3, with D unclear. Trimming pared 0 bases from V and 0 bases from J, leaving 17 bases between. CDR1 and CDR2 (germline): SGHRS, YFSETQ. This CDR3 is 18 amino acids long. The CDR3 protein is CASSLAPAATISTDTQYF. The CDR3 DNA reads TGCGCCAGCAGCTTGGCTCCGGCTGCCACTATTAGCACAGATACGCAGTATTTT.

The gene calls are TRBV7-2 and TRBJ1-2; D perhaps matches TRBD1 (6 bases). The CDR3 is made up of 15 amino acids. Trimming took 1 base from V and 6 from J, leaving 15 bases between them. The germline gives CDR1 SGHTA, CDR2 FQGNSA. CDR3 protein: CASSLGVDSRHGYTF. In DNA form, the CDR3 reads TGTGCCAGCAGCTTAGGTGTGGACAGCCGACATGGCTACACCTTC.

The rearrangement uses TRBV21-1 and TRBJ1-5; the table calls TRBD1, which could not be checked here. TRBV21-1 is a documented pseudogene. This CDR3 region has 15 residues. The CDR3 protein is CASSKGGTGSQPQHF. The DNA of the CDR3 is TGTGCCAGCAGCAAAGGTGGGACAGGGAGTCAGCCCCAGCATTTT.

The chain joins TRBV15 to TRBJ1-2, with D perhaps TRBD1 (6 bases). The germline V and J ends were trimmed by 8 bases and 10 bases, with 14 bases remaining between them. The length of the CDR3 is 11 residues. CDR1 is LNHNV and CDR2 is YYDKDF in the germline V gene (reference sequence). As DNA, the CDR3 is TGTGCCACCTCAGAGGGGGGGGCCTACACCTTC. Protein: CATSEGGAYTF.

This clone was seen a handful of times. The V gene is TRBV5-4, the J gene TRBJ1-1; 9 nucleotides align to TRBD1. The CDR3 loop spans 16 amino acids. The germline CDR1 and CDR2 sequences are SGHNT and YYREEE (reference sequence). V shed 4 bases, J shed 7 bases, and the junction held 14 bases outside the gene matches. CDR3 amino acids: CASSGWMGQGVGEAFF. In DNA form, the CDR3 reads TGTGCCAGCAGCGGTTGGATGGGACAGGGAGTAGGTGAAGCTTTCTTT.

This chain uses TRBV15 with TRBJ2-2; perhaps TRBD1 as D (6 bases). From germline, CDR1 is LNHNV and CDR2 YYDKDF (reference sequence). The CDR3 runs 17 residues. Trimming took 5 bases from V and 2 from J, leaving 18 bases between them. This CDR3 is CATSLGDTGINTGELFF. CDR3 in DNA: TGTGCCACCAGCCTTGGGGATACAGGGATCAACACCGGGGAGCTGTTTTTT.

This clone was recorded once. The rearrangement links TRBV28 to TRBJ2-5; 9 nucleotides align to TRBD2. This CDR3 region has 16 residues. Germline V gene lookup returns CDR1 MDHEN and CDR2 SYDVKM. V trimming: 3 bases; J trimming: 1 base; junction bases outside the gene matches: 6. In DNA form, the CDR3 reads TGTGCCAGCAGTTTTTCCCTAGCGGGATCCCAAGAGACCCAGTACTTC. Translation: CASSFSLAGSQETQYF. Using reference TRBV28 and TRBJ2-5 for the parts outside the CDR3, the full variable domain is DVKVTQSSRYLVKRTGEKVFLECVQDMDHENMFWYRQDPGLGLRLIYFSYDVKMKEKGDIPEGYSVSREKKERFSLILESASTNQTSMYLCASSFSLAGSQETQYFGPGTRLLVL.

The rearrangement joins TRBV6-6 to TRBJ2-7; 8 nucleotides match TRBD2. Germline V gene lookup returns CDR1 MNHNY and CDR2 SVGAGI (reference sequence). The CDR3 has 14 residues. Trimming at V came to 10 bases and at J to 0 bases, leaving 8 bases not matched to a gene. This CDR3 is CATKTGTSSYEQYF. In DNA form, the CDR3 reads TGTGCCACCAAAACCGGGACTAGCTCCTACGAGCAGTACTTC.

The V gene is TRBV19, the J gene TRBJ2-5; D is uncertain. Trimming removed 5 bases from V and 5 bases from J, with 18 bases in between. This CDR3 is 15 amino acids long. Germline CDR1 LNHDA, CDR2 SQIVND (reference sequence). The CDR3 sequence: CASSSTPEDAETQYF. The CDR3 DNA reads TGTGCCAGTAGTTCCACCCCCGAGGATGCGGAGACCCAGTACTTC.

This chain's CDR3 is CASSLAFTELAKNIQYF. The CDR3 DNA reads TGCGCCAGCAGCTTGGCCTTCACTGAACTAGCCAAAAACATTCAGTACTTC. This chain uses TRBV5-1 with TRBJ2-4; no clear D. CDR3 length equals 17 residues. Germline loops: CDR1 SGHRS, CDR2 YFSETQ. V lost 0 bases to trimming and J lost 0 bases, with 13 bases between them.

This chain links TRBV27 with TRBJ1-1; TRBD1 matches 8 bases. V shed 4 bases and J 1 base; nucleotides not matched to a gene: 8. Germline lookup yields CDR1 MNHEY and CDR2 SMNVEV (reference sequence). The CDR3 is 16 residues long. Here the CDR3 DNA reads TGTGCCAGCAGTTCACCACAGGGGGGAGAGAACACTGAAGCTTTCTTT. Its translation: CASSSPQGGENTEAFF.

The chain uses TRBV6-6 and TRBJ1-2; D call uncertain. CDR1 is MNHNY and CDR2 is SVGAGI in the germline V gene (reference sequence). The V end lost 0 bases, the J end lost 3 bases, and 2 bases lay between the germline ends. The CDR3 sequence is 12 residues long. CDR3 region: CASSYSDYGYTF. CDR3 sequence (DNA): TGTGCCAGCAGTTACTCGGACTATGGCTACACCTTC.

V usage is TRBV2 and J usage is TRBJ1-3; D gene ambiguous. The ends were cut back, 4 bases at V and 3 bases at J, with 10 bases in the middle. Germline-derived CDR1 and CDR2 are SNHLY and FYNNEI. CDR3 length equals 14 residues. CDR3 sequence: CASSVAGGGNTIYF. CDR3 nucleotides: TGTGCCAGCAGTGTAGCGGGAGGTGGAAACACCATATATTTT.

This chain links TRBV6-5 with TRBJ2-5; no clear D. The CDR3 sequence is 13 residues long. The germline V and J ends were trimmed by 2 bases and 4 bases, with 8 bases remaining between them. Germline V CDR1 and CDR2: MNHEY, SVGAGI. The CDR3 DNA follows: TGTGCCAGCAGTTACGGCGTGGGAGAGACCCAGTACTTC. It specifies CASSYGVGETQYF.

This clone was seen only once. This chain links TRBV7-9 with TRBJ2-3; 10 bases match TRBD2. The CDR3 has 16 amino acids. Trimming removed 5 bases from V and 7 bases from J; junction bases left unmatched: 12. CDR1 is SEHNR and CDR2 is FQNEAQ in the germline V gene (reference sequence). DNA for the CDR3: TGTGCCAGCAGCGCTACTAGCGGGACCCAGGTGTATACGCAGTATTTT. This translates into CASSATSGTQVYTQYF.

V usage is TRBV2 and J usage is TRBJ2-3; 9 nucleotides agree with TRBD1. There are 15 residues in the CDR3. V lost 8 bases to trimming and J lost 4 bases; unmatched junction nucleotides: 10. Germline V lookup: CDR1 SNHLY, CDR2 FYNNEI. CDR3 sequence: CASDIQGASADTQYF. The CDR3 region has the DNA TGTGCCAGCGACATACAGGGGGCATCAGCAGATACGCAGTATTTT.

The chain has TRBV28 and TRBJ1-1; possibly TRBD1 for D (5 bases). The ends were cut back, 5 bases at V and 6 bases at J, with 13 bases in the middle. CDR1 MDHEN and CDR2 SYDVKM come from the germline V gene. CDR3 length equals 13 residues. CDR3 residues: CASSTGARAEAFF. In DNA form, the CDR3 reads TGTGCCAGCAGTACCGGCGCCAGGGCTGAAGCTTTCTTT.